The 18 T cell receptor beta chains below come from one sample, sequenced in a study of blood T cell repertoires in COVID-19. Sequenced by immunoSEQ multiplex PCR; TCRdb stores in-frame clones only, minus some. The sample gives 94,000 or so clones, almost 90% of which show up once; 7.5% to 9.5% is in the top ten. The material sequenced was peripheral blood. The receptor source for this set is a woman in her 70s with acute or convalescent COVID-19.

The chain is built from TRBV5-1 and TRBJ2-7; 8 bases line up with TRBD1. This CDR3 comprises 15 residues. V lost 1 base to trimming and J lost 4 bases; unmatched junction nucleotides: 7. CDR1 is SGHRS and CDR2 is YFSETQ in the germline V gene. In DNA form, the CDR3 reads TGCGCCAGCAGCTTGACTGGGACAGGATATTACGAGCAGTACTTC. Its translation is CASSLTGTGYYEQYF.

This clone was detected once. The chain is built from TRBV6-1 and TRBJ2-7; 13 bases match TRBD2. Germline V gene sequence: CDR1 MNHNS, CDR2 SASEGT. The CDR3 totals 17 residues. The V gene end was trimmed by 4 bases and the J gene end by 4 bases; junction bases not matched to a gene: 10. Here the CDR3 DNA reads TGTGCCAGCAGTGTAGGACTAGCGGGAGAATTCTTGTACGAGCAGTACTTC. It is translated as CASSVGLAGEFLYEQYF.

The sample holds a few counts of this clone. V and J are TRBV3-1 (or the pseudogene TRBV3-2) and TRBJ1-2; TRBD1 matches 9 bases. The CDR3 runs 15 residues. Per the germline V gene, CDR1 is LGHDT and CDR2 is YNNKEL (reference sequence). V shed 2 bases, J shed 8 bases, and the junction held 9 bases outside the gene matches. The CDR3 protein is CASSQPWDRVWGYTF. The CDR3 DNA follows: TGTGCCAGCAGCCAACCCTGGGACAGGGTCTGGGGCTACACCTTC.

The chain carries TRBV11-2 and TRBJ2-3, with TRBD1 matching 8 bases. The CDR3 is 17 amino acids. V shed 5 bases, J shed 2 bases, and the junction held 12 bases outside the gene matches. Germline values: CDR1 SGHAT, CDR2 FQNNGV. CDR3 sequence reads: CASSAVPGTGYTDTQYF. In DNA form, the CDR3 reads TGTGCCAGCAGCGCAGTGCCCGGGACAGGTTACACAGATACGCAGTATTTT. Together with reference TRBV11-2 and TRBJ2-3, the CDR3 gives the full variable domain: EAGVAQSPRYKIIEKRQSVAFWCNPISGHATLYWYQQILGQGPKLLIQFQNNGVVDDSQLPKDRFSAERLKGVDSTLKIQPAKLEDSAVYLCASSAVPGTGYTDTQYFGPGTRLTVL.

In DNA form, the CDR3 reads TGCAGCGTTGGGAGGAGGACTAGCGGGGAAGATACGCAGTATTTT. This sequence encodes CSVGRRTSGEDTQYF. The genes are TRBV29-1 and TRBJ2-3; the match to TRBD2 covers 12 bases. This CDR3 has 15 residues. Losses at the gene ends were 4 bases for V and 5 bases for J; bases not matched to a gene: 7. Germline V CDR1 and CDR2: SQVTM, ANQGSEA.

The rearrangement links TRBV11-2 to TRBJ1-2; perhaps TRBD1 as D (5 bases). The CDR3 length is 13 residues. V was cut by 7 bases and J by 4 bases, with 13 bases left in between. Germline V gene lookup returns CDR1 SGHAT and CDR2 FQNNGV. CDR3 nucleotides: TGTGCCAGCACGCGGCGGGGGACCTATGGCTACACCTTC. Protein: CASTRRGTYGYTF. Filled out from reference TRBV11-2 and TRBJ1-2, the complete variable domain reads EAGVAQSPRYKIIEKRQSVAFWCNPISGHATLYWYQQILGQGPKLLIQFQNNGVVDDSQLPKDRFSAERLKGVDSTLKIQPAKLEDSAVYLCASTRRGTYGYTFGSGTRLTVV.

The chain couples TRBV5-1 to TRBJ1-2, with D possibly being TRBD1 (5 bases). The CDR3 length is 13 residues. Germline V gene data show CDR1 as SGHRS and CDR2 as YFSETQ. V was clipped by 1 base and J by 4 bases, with 8 bases between them. CDR3 bases: TGCGCCAGCAGCTTGCAGGGCACCTATGGCTACACCTTC. This codes for CASSLQGTYGYTF.

This clone appeared a single time. V gene TRBV30 combines with J gene TRBJ1-5, with a possible D match to TRBD1 (6 bases). This CDR3 spans 13 amino acids. Germline lookup yields CDR1 GTSNPN and CDR2 SVGIG (reference sequence). Between the trimmed V and J ends, which lost 3 bases and 4 bases, there was a span of 10 bases. The CDR3 spells CAWSGTRNQPQHF. Written as DNA, the CDR3 is TGTGCCTGGAGCGGGACACGTAATCAGCCCCAGCATTTT.

The chain carries TRBV4-1 and TRBJ1-1; TRBD1 matches at 7 bases. The CDR3 sequence is 15 residues long. The germline CDR1 and CDR2 sequences are MGHRA and YSYEKL. Trimming at V came to 4 bases and at J to 0 bases, leaving 5 bases not matched to a gene. CDR3 DNA: TGCGCCAGCAGCCGACCGGGACAGCTGAACACTGAAGCTTTCTTT. Translation gives CASSRPGQLNTEAFF.

This clone has a single count. The rearrangement links TRBV5-1 to TRBJ2-1; 10 nucleotides line up with TRBD1. Germline V gives CDR1 SGHRS, CDR2 YFSETQ. J lost 7 bases, V lost 1 base, and 5 bases had no gene match. The CDR3 runs to 15 residues. The CDR3 is CASSLLTGGKNEQFF. The DNA of the CDR3 is TGCGCCAGCAGCTTGTTGACAGGGGGCAAGAATGAGCAGTTCTTC.

V and J are TRBV19 and TRBJ2-4, with D perhaps matching TRBD1 (5 bases). Looked up from germline, CDR1 is LNHDA and CDR2 is SQIVND (reference sequence). The CDR3 totals 16 residues. Deletions cut 3 bases from V and 1 base from J, with 13 bases between. The CDR3: CASSIDEQAAKNIQYF. The CDR3, as DNA: TGTGCCAGTAGTATCGACGAACAGGCGGCCAAAAACATTCAGTACTTC.

The chain joins TRBV4-2 to TRBJ1-1, with 7 nucleotides matching TRBD1. The V segment lost 0 bases and the J segment 9 bases; nucleotides outside the gene matches: 7. In germline, CDR1 is LGHNA, CDR2 YNFKEQ. This CDR3 has 14 residues. The CDR3 bases are TGTGCCAGCAGCCAAGATGGGACAGTCGAACAAGCTTTCTTT. Residues: CASSQDGTVEQAFF.

The gene calls are TRBV11-2 and TRBJ2-1; D may be TRBD1 (6 bases). V lost 3 bases and J lost 7, with 22 bases in between. CDR3 length equals 17 residues. Germline-derived CDR1 and CDR2 are SGHAT and FQNNGV. The CDR3: CASSFTPPGLRGNEQFF. CDR3 bases: TGTGCCAGCAGCTTTACCCCCCCGGGTCTAAGGGGGAATGAGCAGTTCTTC.

CDR3 in DNA: TGTGCCAGCAGTTCTAGGACAGGGGTTTACACTGAAGCTTTCTTT. This encodes CASSSRTGVYTEAFF. V is TRBV28 and J is TRBJ1-1; the match to TRBD1 covers 9 bases. Germline CDR1 is MDHEN and CDR2 is SYDVKM. V gave up 4 bases and J gave up 3 bases; unmatched junction bases: 6. The CDR3 length is 15 residues.

CDR3 in amino acids: CSASEDSGTDTQYF. For the CDR3, the DNA is TGCAGTGCTAGTGAGGACTCAGGCACAGATACGCAGTATTTT. This chain connects TRBV20-1 to TRBJ2-3; tentative D call: TRBD2 (5 bases). This CDR3 is 14 amino acids long. V was clipped by 3 bases and J by 1 base, with 11 bases between them. Germline-derived CDR1 and CDR2 are DFQATT and SNEGSKA (reference sequence).

The V call is TRBV27, the J call TRBJ2-5; possibly TRBD2 for D (5 bases). Germline assignment: CDR1 MNHEY and CDR2 SMNVEV (reference sequence). The CDR3 spans 17 residues. Trimming took off 6 bases at V and 2 bases at J, with 22 bases between the two ends. CDR3 loop: CASRLVASPDLQETQYF. In DNA form, the CDR3 reads TGTGCCAGCAGACTAGTGGCCAGCCCGGATCTACAAGAGACCCAGTACTTC.

CDR3 protein: CASTPLRDYGYTF. In DNA, the CDR3 is TGTGCCAGCACCCCCTTGAGGGACTATGGCTACACCTTC. The chain recombines TRBV6-6 with TRBJ1-2; the D is unclear. The CDR3 length is 13 residues. V was cut by 7 bases and J by 3 bases, with 12 bases left in between. Germline V CDR1 and CDR2: MNHNY, SVGAGI (reference sequence).

The V call is TRBV7-3, the J call TRBJ2-3; 9 bases agree with TRBD2. From germline, CDR1 is SGHTA and CDR2 FQGTGA. V was pared by 5 bases and J by 3 bases, with 3 bases of the junction left unmatched. The CDR3 extends over 14 amino acids. The CDR3 coding sequence is TGTGCCAGCAGCGAGAGCGGGGGGACAGATACGCAGTATTTT. Amino acid sequence: CASSESGGTDTQYF.